This is a list of T cell receptor beta chains from one sample in a study of response to subunit inactivated influenza vaccine. A single record per CDR3 protein comes from TCRdb applying MiXCR to the RT-PCR reads. The sample has almost 600,000 distinct CDR3 sequences; 14% are singletons. Sequenced material: PBMCs from blood, taken about 12 days after vaccination. The receptors derive from a man aged 50 to 60 who received an inactivated influenza vaccine. Each CDR3 is given with its conserved first and last residue. Where a row states a size, it is once, few, many or the class of an expanded clone; other rows omit it.

j_gene	v_gene	abundance	CDR3aa
TRBJ1-2	TRBV12-3/TRBV12-4	-	CASSFGEGGYGYTF
TRBJ2-3	TRBV7-9	once	CVSSLELSSDTQYF
TRBJ2-2	TRBV12-3/TRBV12-4	-	CASSLWGSNTGELFF
TRBJ2-7	TRBV20-1	-	CSARGGGTGSVYEQYF
TRBJ2-2	TRBV11-2	-	CASSLEGQGWGTGELFF
TRBJ1-5	TRBV9	-	CASGQDPSNQPQHF
TRBJ2-7	TRBV4-1	once	CASSHMDGSYEQYF
TRBJ1-5	TRBV6-1	-	CASSATWAEQGYSNQPQHF
TRBJ2-3	TRBV20-1	-	CSASGTTTDTQYF
TRBJ2-5	TRBV3-1	-	CASSKTSAYQETQYF
TRBJ2-1	TRBV12-3/TRBV12-4	many	CASNIRSSSYNEQFF
TRBJ2-2	TRBV13	-	CASSPDEGGSGELFF
TRBJ1-2	TRBV24-1	-	CATSDHGQGEDGYTF
TRBJ2-1	TRBV19	few	CASSRVWLGDEQFF
TRBJ2-3	TRBV5-1	few	CASSKIAGYTDTQYF
TRBJ2-1	TRBV2	-	CASRETPTYNEQFF
TRBJ1-1	TRBV5-5	many	CASSAQLANTEAFF
TRBJ2-1	TRBV25-1	-	CASSEFYSGNEQFF
TRBJ2-1	TRBV5-1	few	CASSSYDRTSGIYNEQFF
TRBJ1-5	TRBV12-3/TRBV12-4	many	CASSGGGLGNQPQHF
TRBJ2-4	TRBV29-1	-	CSVGDLIGNIQYF
TRBJ2-1	TRBV7-9	few	CVVGSSYNEQFF
TRBJ2-3	TRBV18	many	CASSPPSSTDTQYF
TRBJ2-5	TRBV25-1	few	CASSEAGTGRQETQYF
TRBJ2-5	TRBV7-2	-	CASSLALASQETQYF
TRBJ2-2	TRBV12-3/TRBV12-4	many	CASSFWLSAKKQGTGELFF
TRBJ2-1	TRBV5-1	few	CASSLSGGGPRDEQFF
TRBJ2-6	TRBV30	few	CAWRGGAHGSGANVLTF
TRBJ1-3	TRBV29-1	few	CSVTPLGTASGNTIYF
TRBJ2-7	TRBV28	few	CASKPGGTYEQYF
TRBJ2-3	TRBV9	many	CASSVESSTDTQYF
TRBJ2-3	TRBV7-3	-	CASSLVGGVDTQYF
TRBJ1-1	TRBV7-2	many	CASSLTHLNTEAFF
TRBJ2-3	TRBV12-3/TRBV12-4	few	CASSFLTSGGSTDTQYF
TRBJ1-5	TRBV12-3/TRBV12-4	-	CASSLASTNQPQHF
TRBJ1-1	TRBV12-3/TRBV12-4	many	CASRQGYTEAFF
TRBJ2-1	TRBV7-2	-	CASSLASGRASNEQFF
TRBJ2-3	TRBV10-3	few	CAINDRTTDTQYF